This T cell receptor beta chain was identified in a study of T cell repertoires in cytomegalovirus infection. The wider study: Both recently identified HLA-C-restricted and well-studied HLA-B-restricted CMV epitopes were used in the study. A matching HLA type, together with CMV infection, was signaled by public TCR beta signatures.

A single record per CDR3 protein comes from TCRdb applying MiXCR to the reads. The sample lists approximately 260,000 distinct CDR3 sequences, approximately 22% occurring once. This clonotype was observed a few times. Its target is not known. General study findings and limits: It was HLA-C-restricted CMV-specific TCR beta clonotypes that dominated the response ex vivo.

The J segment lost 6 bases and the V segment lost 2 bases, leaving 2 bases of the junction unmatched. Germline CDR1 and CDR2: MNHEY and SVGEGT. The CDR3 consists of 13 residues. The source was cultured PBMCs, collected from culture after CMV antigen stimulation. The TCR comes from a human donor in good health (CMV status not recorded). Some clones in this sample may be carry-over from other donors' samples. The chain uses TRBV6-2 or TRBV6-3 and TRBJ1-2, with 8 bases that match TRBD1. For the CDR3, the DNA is TGTGCCAGCAGTTACGACAGGGGAGATGGCTACACCTTC. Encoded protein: CASSYDRGDGYTF.